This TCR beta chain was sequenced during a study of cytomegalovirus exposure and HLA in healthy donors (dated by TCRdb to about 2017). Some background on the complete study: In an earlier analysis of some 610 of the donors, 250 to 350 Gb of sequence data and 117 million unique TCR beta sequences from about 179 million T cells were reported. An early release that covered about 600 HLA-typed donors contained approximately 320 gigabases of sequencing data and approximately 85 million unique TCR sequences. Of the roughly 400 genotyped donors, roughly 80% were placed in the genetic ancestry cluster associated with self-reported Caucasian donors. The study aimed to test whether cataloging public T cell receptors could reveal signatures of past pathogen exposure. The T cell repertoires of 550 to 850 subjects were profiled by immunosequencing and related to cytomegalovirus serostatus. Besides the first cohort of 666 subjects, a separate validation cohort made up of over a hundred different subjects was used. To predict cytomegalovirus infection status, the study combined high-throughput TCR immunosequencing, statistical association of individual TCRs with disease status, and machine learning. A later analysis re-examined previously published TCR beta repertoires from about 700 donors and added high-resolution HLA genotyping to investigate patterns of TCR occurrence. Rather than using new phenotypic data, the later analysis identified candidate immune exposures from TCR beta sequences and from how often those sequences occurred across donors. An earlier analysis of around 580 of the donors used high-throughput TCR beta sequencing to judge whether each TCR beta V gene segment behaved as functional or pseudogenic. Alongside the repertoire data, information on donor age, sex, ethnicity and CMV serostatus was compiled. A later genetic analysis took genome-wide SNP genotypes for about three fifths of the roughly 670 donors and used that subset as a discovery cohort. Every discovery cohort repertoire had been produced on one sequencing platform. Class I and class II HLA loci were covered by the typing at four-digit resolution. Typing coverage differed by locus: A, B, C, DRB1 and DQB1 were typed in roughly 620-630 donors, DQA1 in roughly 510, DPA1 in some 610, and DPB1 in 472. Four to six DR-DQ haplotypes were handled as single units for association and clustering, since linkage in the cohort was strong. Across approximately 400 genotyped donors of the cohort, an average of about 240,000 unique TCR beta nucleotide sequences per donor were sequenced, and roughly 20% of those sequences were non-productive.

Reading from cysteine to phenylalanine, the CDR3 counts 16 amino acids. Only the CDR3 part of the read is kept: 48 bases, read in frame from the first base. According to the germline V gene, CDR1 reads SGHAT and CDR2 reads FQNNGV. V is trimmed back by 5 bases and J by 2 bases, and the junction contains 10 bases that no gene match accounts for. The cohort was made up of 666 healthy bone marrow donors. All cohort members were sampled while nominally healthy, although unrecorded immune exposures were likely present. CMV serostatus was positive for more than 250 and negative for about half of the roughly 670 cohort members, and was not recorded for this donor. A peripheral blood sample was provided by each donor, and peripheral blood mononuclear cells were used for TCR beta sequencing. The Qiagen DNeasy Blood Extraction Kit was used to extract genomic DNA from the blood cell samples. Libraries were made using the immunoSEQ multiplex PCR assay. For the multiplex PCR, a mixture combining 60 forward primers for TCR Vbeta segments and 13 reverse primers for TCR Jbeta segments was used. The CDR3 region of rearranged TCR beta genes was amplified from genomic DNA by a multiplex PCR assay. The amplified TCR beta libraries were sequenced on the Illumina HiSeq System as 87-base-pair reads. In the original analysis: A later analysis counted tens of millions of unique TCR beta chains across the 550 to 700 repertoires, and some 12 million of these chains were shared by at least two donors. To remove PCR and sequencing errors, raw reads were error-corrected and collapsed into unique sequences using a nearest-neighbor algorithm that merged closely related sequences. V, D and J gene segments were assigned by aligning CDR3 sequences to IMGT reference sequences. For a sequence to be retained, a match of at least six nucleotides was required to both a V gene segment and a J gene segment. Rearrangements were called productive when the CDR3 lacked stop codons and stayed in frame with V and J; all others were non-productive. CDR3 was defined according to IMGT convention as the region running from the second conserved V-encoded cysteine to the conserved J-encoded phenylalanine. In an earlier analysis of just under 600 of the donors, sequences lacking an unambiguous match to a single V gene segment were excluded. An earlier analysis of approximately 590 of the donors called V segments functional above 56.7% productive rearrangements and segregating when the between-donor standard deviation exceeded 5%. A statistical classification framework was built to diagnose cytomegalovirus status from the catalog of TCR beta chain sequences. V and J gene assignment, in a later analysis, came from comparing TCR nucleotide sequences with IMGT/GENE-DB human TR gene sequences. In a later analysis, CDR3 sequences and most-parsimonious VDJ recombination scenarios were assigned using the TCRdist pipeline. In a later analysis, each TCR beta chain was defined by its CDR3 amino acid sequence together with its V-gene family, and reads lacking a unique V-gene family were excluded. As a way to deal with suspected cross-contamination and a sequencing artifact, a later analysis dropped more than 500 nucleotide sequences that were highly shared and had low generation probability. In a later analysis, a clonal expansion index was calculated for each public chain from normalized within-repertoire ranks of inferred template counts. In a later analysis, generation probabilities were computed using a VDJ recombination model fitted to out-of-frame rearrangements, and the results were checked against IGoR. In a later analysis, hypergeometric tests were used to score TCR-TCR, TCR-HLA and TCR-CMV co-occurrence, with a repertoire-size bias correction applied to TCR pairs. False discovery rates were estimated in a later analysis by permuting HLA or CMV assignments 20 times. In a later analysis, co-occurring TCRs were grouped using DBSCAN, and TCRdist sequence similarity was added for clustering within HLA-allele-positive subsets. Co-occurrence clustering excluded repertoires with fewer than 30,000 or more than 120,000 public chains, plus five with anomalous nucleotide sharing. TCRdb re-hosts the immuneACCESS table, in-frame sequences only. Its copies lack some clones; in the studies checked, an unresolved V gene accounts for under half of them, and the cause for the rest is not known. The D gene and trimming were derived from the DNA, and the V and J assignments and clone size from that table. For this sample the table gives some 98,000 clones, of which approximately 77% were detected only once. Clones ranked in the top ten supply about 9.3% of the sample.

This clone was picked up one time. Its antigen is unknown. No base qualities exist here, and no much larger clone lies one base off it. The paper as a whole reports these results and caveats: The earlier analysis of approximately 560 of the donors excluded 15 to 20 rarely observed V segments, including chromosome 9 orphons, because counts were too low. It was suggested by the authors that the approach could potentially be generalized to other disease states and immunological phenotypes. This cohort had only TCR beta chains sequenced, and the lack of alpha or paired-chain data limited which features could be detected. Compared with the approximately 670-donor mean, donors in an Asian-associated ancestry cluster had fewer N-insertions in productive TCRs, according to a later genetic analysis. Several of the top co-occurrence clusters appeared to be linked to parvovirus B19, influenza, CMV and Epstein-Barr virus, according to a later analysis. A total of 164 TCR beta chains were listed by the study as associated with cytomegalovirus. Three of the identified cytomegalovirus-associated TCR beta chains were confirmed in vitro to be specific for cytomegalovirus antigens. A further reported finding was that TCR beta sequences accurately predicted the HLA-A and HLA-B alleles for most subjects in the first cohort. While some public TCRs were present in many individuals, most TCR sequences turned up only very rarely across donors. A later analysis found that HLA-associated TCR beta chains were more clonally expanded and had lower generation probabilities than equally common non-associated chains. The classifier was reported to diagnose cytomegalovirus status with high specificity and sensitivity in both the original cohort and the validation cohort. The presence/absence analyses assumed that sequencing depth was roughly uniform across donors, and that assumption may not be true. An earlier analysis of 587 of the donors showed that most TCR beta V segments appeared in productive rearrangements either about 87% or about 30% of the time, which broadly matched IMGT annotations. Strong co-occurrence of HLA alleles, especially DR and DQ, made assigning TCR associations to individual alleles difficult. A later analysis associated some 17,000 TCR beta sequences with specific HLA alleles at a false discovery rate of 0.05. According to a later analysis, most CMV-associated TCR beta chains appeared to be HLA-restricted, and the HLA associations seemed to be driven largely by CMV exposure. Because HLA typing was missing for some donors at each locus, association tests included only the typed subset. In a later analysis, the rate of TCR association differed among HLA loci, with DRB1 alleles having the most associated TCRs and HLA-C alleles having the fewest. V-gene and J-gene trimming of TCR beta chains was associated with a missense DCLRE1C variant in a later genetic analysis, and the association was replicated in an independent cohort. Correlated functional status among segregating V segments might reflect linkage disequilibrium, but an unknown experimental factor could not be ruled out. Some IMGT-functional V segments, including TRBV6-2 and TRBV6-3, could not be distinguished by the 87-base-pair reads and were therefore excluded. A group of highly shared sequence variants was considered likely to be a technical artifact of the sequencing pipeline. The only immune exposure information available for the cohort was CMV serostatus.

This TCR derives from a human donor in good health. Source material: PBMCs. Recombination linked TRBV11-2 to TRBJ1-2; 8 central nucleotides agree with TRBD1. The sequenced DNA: TGTGCCAGCAGCCATACTATCGGACAGGGAAACTATGGCTACACCTTC. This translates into CASSHTIGQGNYGYTF.